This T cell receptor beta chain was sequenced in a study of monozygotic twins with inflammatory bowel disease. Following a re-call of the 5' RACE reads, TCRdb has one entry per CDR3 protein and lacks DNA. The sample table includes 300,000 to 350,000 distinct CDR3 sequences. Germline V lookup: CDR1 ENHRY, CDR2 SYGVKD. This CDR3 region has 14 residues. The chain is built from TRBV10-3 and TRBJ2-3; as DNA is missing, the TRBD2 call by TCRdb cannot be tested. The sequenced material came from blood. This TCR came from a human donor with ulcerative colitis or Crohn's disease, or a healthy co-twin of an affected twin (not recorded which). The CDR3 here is CAISDLAETDTQYF.